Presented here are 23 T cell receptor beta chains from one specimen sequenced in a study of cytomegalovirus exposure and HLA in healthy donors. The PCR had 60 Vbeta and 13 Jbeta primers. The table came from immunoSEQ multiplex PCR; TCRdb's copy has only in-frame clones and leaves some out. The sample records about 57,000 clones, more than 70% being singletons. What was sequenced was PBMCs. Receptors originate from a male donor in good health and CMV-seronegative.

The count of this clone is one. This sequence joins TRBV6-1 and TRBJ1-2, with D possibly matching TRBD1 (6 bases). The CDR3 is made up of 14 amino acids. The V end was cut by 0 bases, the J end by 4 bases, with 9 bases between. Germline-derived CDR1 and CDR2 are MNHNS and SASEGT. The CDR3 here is CASSEAGHPYGYTF. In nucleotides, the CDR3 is TGTGCCAGCAGTGAAGCGGGACACCCCTATGGCTACACCTTC.

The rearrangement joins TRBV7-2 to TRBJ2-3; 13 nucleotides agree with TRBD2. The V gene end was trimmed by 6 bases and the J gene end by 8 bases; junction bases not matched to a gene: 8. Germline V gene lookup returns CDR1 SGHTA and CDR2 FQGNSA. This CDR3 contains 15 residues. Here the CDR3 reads CASSPGTSGVRTQYF. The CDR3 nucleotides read TGTGCCAGCAGTCCCGGGACTAGCGGGGTACGTACGCAGTATTTT.

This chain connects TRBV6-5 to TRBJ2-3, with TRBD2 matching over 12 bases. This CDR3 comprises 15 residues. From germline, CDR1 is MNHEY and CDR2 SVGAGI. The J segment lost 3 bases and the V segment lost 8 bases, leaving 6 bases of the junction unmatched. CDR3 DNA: TGTGCCAGCGCTACTACTAGCGGGGGGACAGATACGCAGTATTTT. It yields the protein CASATTSGGTDTQYF.

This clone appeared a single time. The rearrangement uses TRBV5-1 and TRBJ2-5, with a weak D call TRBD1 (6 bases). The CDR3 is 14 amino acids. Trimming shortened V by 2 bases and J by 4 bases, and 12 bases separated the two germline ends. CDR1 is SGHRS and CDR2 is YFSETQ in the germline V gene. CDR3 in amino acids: CASSLPGDGETQYF. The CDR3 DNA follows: TGCGCCAGCAGCTTACCAGGGGACGGAGAGACCCAGTACTTC.

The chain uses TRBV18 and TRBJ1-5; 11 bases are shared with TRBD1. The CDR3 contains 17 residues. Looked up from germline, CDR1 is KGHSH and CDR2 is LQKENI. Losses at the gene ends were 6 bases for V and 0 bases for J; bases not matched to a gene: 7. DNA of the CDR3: TGTGCCAGCTCCCCGGGGACAGGGGGGCCTAGCAATCAGCCCCAGCATTTT. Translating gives CASSPGTGGPSNQPQHF.

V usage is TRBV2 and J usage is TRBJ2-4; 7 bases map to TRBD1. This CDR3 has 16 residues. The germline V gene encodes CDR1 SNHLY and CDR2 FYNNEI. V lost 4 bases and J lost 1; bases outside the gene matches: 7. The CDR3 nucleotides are TGTGCCAGCAGTGGGCGACAGGGTCAGGCCAAAAACATTCAGTACTTC. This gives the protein CASSGRQGQAKNIQYF.

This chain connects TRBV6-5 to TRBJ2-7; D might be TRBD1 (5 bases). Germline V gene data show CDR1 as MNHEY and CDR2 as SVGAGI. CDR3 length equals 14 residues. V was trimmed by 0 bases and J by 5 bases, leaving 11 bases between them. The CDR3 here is CASSYSRQSHEQYF. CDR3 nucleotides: TGTGCCAGCAGTTACTCCCGACAGTCCCACGAGCAGTACTTC.

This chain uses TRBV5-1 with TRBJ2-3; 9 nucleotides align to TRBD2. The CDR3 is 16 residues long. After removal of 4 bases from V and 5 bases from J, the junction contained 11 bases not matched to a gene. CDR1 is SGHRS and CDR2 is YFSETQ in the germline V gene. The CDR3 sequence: CASSLRSGGRVDTQYF. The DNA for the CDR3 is TGCGCCAGCAGCCTACGAAGCGGGGGGCGGGTAGATACGCAGTATTTT. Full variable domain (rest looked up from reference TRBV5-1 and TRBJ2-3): KAGVTQTPRYLIKTRGQQVTLSCSPISGHRSVSWYQQTPGQGLQFLFEYFSETQRNKGNFPGRFSGRQFSNSRSEMNVSTLELGDSALYLCASSLRSGGRVDTQYFGPGTRLTVL.

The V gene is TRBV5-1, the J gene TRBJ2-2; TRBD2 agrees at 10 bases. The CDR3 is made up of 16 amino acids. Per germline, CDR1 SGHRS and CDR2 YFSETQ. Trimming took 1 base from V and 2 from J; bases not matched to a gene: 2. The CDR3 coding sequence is TGCGCCAGCAGCTTGCTAGCGGGGGTCAACACCGGGGAGCTGTTTTTT. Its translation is CASSLLAGVNTGELFF.

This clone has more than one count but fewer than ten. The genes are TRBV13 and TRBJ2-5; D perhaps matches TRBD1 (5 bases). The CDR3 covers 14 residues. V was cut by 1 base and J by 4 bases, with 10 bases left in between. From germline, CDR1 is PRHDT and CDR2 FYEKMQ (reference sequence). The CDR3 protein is CASSLEGIPETQYF. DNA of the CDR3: TGTGCCAGCAGCTTAGAGGGGATCCCAGAGACCCAGTACTTC.

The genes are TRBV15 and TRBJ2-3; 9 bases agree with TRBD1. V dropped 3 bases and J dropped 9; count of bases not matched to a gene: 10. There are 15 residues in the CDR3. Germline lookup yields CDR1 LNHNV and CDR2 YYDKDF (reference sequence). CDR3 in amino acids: CATSSSLWDRVTQYF. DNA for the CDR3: TGTGCCACCAGCAGTTCCCTTTGGGACAGGGTAACGCAGTATTTT.

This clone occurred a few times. CDR3 in DNA: TGTGCCAGCAGAACATTCCGGGAGGCGGACACTGAAGCTTTCTTT. Translation gives CASRTFREADTEAFF. The rearrangement joins TRBV7-2 to TRBJ1-1, with D unresolved. Germline V gene lookup returns CDR1 SGHTA and CDR2 FQGNSA. V was cut by 6 bases and J by 3 bases, with 17 bases left in between. The CDR3 is made up of 15 amino acids.

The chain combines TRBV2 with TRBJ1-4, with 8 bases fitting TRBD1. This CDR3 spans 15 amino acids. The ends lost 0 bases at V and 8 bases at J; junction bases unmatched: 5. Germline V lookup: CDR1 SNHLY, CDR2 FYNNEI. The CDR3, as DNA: TGTGCCAGCAGTGAAGCACTATGGACAGGGGAAAAACTGTTTTTT. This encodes CASSEALWTGEKLFF.

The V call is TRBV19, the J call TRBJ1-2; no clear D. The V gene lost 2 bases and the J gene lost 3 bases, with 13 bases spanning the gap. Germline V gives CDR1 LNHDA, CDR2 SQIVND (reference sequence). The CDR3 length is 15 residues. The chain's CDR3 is CASSISRGSHYGYTF. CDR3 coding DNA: TGTGCCAGTAGTATAAGCCGGGGAAGCCACTATGGCTACACCTTC.

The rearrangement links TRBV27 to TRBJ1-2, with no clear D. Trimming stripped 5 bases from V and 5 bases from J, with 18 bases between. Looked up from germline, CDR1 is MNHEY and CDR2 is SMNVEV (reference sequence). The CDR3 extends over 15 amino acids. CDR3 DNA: TGTGCCAGCAGTACCACTCCGGGAGTCGGTTATGGCTACACCTTC. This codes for CASSTTPGVGYGYTF.

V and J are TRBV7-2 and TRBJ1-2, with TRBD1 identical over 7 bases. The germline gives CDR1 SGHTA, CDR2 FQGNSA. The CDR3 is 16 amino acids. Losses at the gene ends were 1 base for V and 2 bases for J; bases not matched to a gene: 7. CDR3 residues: CASSLGGQAANYGYTF. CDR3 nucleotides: TGTGCCAGCAGCTTAGGAGGACAGGCCGCGAACTATGGCTACACCTTC.

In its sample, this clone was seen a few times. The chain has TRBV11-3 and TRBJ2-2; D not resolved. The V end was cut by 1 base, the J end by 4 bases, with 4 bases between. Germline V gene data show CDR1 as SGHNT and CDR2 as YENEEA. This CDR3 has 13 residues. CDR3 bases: TGTGCCAGCAGCTTAGCGAGCACCGGGGAGCTGTTTTTT. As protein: CASSLASTGELFF. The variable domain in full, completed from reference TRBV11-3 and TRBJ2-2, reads EAGVVQSPRYKIIEKKQPVAFWCNPISGHNTLYWYLQNLGQGPELLIRYENEEAVDDSQLPKDRFSAERLKGVDSTLKIQPAELGDSAVYLCASSLASTGELFFGEGSRLTVL.

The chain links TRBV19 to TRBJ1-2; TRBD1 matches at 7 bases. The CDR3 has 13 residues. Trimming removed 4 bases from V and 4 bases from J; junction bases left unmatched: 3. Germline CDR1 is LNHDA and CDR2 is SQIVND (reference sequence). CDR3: CASSTDRVYGYTF. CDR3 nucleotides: TGTGCCAGTAGTACTGACAGGGTCTATGGCTACACCTTC.

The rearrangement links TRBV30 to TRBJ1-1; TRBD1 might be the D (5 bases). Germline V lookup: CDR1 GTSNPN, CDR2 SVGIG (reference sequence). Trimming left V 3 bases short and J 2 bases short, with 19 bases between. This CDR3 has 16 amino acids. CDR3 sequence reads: CAWRSGLGGLNTEAFF. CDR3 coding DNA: TGTGCCTGGAGGTCGGGACTCGGCGGGTTAAACACTGAAGCTTTCTTT. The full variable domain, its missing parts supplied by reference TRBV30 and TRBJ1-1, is SQTIHQWPATLVQPVGSPLSLECTVEGTSNPNLYWYRQAAGRGLQLLFYSVGIGQISSEVPQNLSASRPQDRQFILSSKKLLLSDSGFYLCAWRSGLGGLNTEAFFGQGTRLTVV.

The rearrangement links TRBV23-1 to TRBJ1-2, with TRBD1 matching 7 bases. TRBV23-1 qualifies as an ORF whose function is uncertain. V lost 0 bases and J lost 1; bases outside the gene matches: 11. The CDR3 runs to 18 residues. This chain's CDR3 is CASSQSKAGGLVNYGYTF. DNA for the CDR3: TGCGCCAGCAGTCAATCCAAGGCAGGGGGTCTTGTTAACTATGGCTACACCTTC.

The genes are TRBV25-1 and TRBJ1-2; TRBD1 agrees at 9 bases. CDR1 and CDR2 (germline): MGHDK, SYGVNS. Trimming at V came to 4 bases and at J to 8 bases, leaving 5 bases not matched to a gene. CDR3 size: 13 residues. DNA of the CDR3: TGTGCCAGCAGTGTAACAGGGGGCGGAGGCTACACCTTC. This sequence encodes CASSVTGGGGYTF.

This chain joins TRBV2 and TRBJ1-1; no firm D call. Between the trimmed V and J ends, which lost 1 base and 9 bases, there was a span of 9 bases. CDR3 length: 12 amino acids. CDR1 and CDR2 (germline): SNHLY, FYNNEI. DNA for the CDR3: TGTGCCAGCAGTGAAGGCGTACCCCAAGCTTTCTTT. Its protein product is CASSEGVPQAFF.

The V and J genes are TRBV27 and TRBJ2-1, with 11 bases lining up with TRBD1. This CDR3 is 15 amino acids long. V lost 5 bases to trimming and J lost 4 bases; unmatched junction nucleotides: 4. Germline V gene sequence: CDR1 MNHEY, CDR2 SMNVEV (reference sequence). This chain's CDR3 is CASSPGTGGYNEQFF. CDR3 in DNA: TGTGCCAGCAGTCCGGGGACAGGGGGATACAATGAGCAGTTCTTC.